This entry features one TCR beta chain sequence. A read error likely explains this, since a far larger clone differs by one base. This sample was included in a study of blood T cell repertoires in COVID-19. Study overall: Acute-phase and convalescent COVID-19 samples originated in the United States, Italy and Spain. PBMCs, B-cell-depleted T cells, or T cells were the source of the cDNA or gDNA that made up the material.

As handled by the study authors: The authors estimated nucleated cell counts from reference gene primer amplification. Produced via immunoSEQ multiplex PCR; TCRdb's table is partial and in-frame only. The DNA gave D and trimming, while V, J and clone size come from that table. The sample has some 25,000 clones; around 89% are singletons. The V segment lost 4 bases and the J segment 1 base; nucleotides outside the gene matches: 3. This CDR3 has 14 amino acids. The germline V gene has CDR1 MNHNY and CDR2 SVGAGI (reference sequence). Source material: peripheral blood. The sequence was obtained from an older man with acute or convalescent COVID-19. V gene TRBV6-6 combines with J gene TRBJ1-1; 7 nucleotides agree with TRBD1. For the CDR3, the DNA is TGTGCCAGCAGTTCGGGACAGACGAACACTGAAGCTTTCTTT. Its translation is CASSSGQTNTEAFF.